Each of the 21 T cell receptor beta chains below was sequenced from the same sample in a study of T cell clusters in autoimmune cytopenias. TRB amplification used 200 to 250 ng of peripheral blood genomic DNA. Multiplex touch-down PCR amplified TRB using TRB-A and TRB-B pools in one tube. TCRdb reprocessed the multiplex PCR reads and stores each CDR3 protein as one record, lacking DNA. Seen in this sample are 7,000 to 10,000 distinct CDR3 sequences; the ten most common clones hold 5% to 6.5%. Sequenced: peripheral blood. All receptors come from a human donor with an autoimmune cytopenia or autoimmune hepatitis (not recorded which).

The CDR3 here is CASSKSPVQETQYF. The chain combines TRBV19 with TRBJ2-5; TCRdb gives TRBD1 as the D gene, but with no DNA this cannot be confirmed. The CDR3 loop spans 14 amino acids. The germline CDR1 and CDR2 sequences are LNHDA and SQIVND (reference sequence).

The V gene is TRBV18, the J gene TRBJ2-2; the D call from TCRdb, TRBD2, cannot be confirmed without DNA. This CDR3 is 16 amino acids long. Germline CDR1 reads KGHSH; CDR2 reads LQKENI. The CDR3 loop is CASSILAGANTGELFF.

The rearrangement joins TRBV20-1 to TRBJ1-6. The CDR3 consists of 16 residues. CDR1 and CDR2 (germline): DFQATT, SNEGSKA (reference sequence). The CDR3 loop reads CSARVGGEAFGSPLHF.

This rearrangement joins TRBV12-3 or TRBV12-4 to TRBJ2-2; TCRdb indicates TRBD1, and absent DNA this call remains unverified. This CDR3 spans 16 amino acids. The CDR3 sequence is CAYRGTGSAYTGELFF.

Judged by frequency, this clonotype is medium-sized. The rearrangement joins TRBV19 to TRBJ1-4; TCRdb lists TRBD1, though no DNA is available to test this call. This CDR3 is 12 amino acids long. Germline CDR1 and CDR2: LNHDA and SQIVND (reference sequence). CDR3: CASSIAGEKLFF.

The chain links TRBV24-1 to TRBJ2-1; checking the TCRdb D call of TRBD1 is not possible without DNA. This CDR3 comprises 17 residues. Germline V lookup: CDR1 KGHDR, CDR2 SFDVKD. This CDR3 is CATSEGGQGRTYNEQFF.

This clonotype is identified as medium-sized from frequency. The V call is TRBV19, the J call TRBJ1-5; TCRdb outputs TRBD1, but without DNA this stays unchecked. There are 16 residues in the CDR3. The germline CDR1 and CDR2 sequences are LNHDA and SQIVND (reference sequence). This CDR3 reads CASSITNDRSGQPQHF.

This chain joins TRBV7-9 and TRBJ1-5; there is no DNA to check the TCRdb D call of TRBD1. CDR1 and CDR2 (germline): SEHNR, FQNEAQ (reference sequence). The CDR3 covers 16 residues. Here the CDR3 reads CASTSMGGRGHQPQHF. The variable domain in full, with the rest retrieved from reference TRBV7-9 and TRBJ1-5, is DTGVSQNPRHKITKRGQNVTFRCDPISEHNRLYWYRQTLGQGPEFLTYFQNEAQLEKSRLLSDRFSAERPKGSFSTLEIQRTEQGDSAMYLCASTSMGGRGHQPQHFGDGTRLSIL.

In terms of frequency, this clonotype is medium-sized. The chain uses TRBV6-5 and TRBJ1-6; the D call of TRBD1 rests on TCRdb alone, since no DNA is present to check it. Per the germline V gene, CDR1 is MNHEY and CDR2 is SVGAGI. This CDR3 comprises 15 residues. CDR3: CASSYGGANNSPLHF.

The chain uses TRBV27 and TRBJ2-4. This CDR3 region has 16 residues. Germline V gene sequence: CDR1 MNHEY, CDR2 SMNVEV (reference sequence). The CDR3: CASSALGSTAKNIQYF.

This clonotype is labeled large based on frequency. The chain combines TRBV27 with TRBJ2-7; the TCRdb D gene call, TRBD1, has no DNA to confirm it. The V gene's germline CDR1 is MNHEY and CDR2 SMNVEV (reference sequence). The CDR3 length is 12 residues. CDR3 sequence reads: CASSPGRLEQYF.

Its frequency marks this clonotype as medium-sized (0.01 to 0.1%). The chain is built from TRBV27 and TRBJ1-2; the TCRdb D gene call, TRBD1, has no DNA to confirm it. Germline values: CDR1 MNHEY, CDR2 SMNVEV (reference sequence). CDR3 length: 15 amino acids. CDR3 loop: CASSPSPGTAYGYTF.

This clonotype registers medium-sized (0.01 to 0.1%) by frequency. The chain joins TRBV6-1 to TRBJ1-3. The CDR3 covers 16 residues. The germline V gene has CDR1 MNHNS and CDR2 SASEGT. This chain's CDR3 is CASKRNRVEAGNTIYF.

By frequency, this clonotype registers medium-sized (0.01 to 0.1%). V is TRBV19 and J is TRBJ1-2; TCRdb's D call of TRBD1 is untestable without DNA. Germline V gene data show CDR1 as LNHDA and CDR2 as SQIVND (reference sequence). The CDR3 sequence is 12 residues long. The CDR3 is CASSDRNYGYTF.

The gene calls are TRBV20-1 and TRBJ2-7; TCRdb's D gene call, TRBD2, goes unchecked for lack of DNA. This CDR3 contains 13 residues. The germline gives CDR1 DFQATT, CDR2 SNEGSKA (reference sequence). The CDR3 sequence is CSASGLAGSEQYF.

The chain links TRBV6-4 to TRBJ1-1; lacking DNA, the TRBD1 call made by TCRdb goes unchecked. The CDR3 covers 15 residues. Per germline, CDR1 MRHNA and CDR2 SNTAGT. The CDR3: CASSDAGQGNTEAFF.

The rearrangement links TRBV6-1 to TRBJ2-5; with no DNA, the TCRdb D assignment of TRBD1 cannot be verified. This CDR3 comprises 15 residues. Germline V gene data show CDR1 as MNHNS and CDR2 as SASEGT. CDR3 in amino acids: CASSYRRGKKETQYF.

According to its frequency, this clonotype is medium-sized. The CDR3 reads CASSFSVAGTDTQYF. V and J are TRBV5-6 and TRBJ2-3; the D gene TCRdb calls, TRBD2, cannot be checked with no DNA. CDR1 is SGHDT and CDR2 is YYEEEE in the germline V gene. CDR3 size: 15 residues.

By frequency, this clonotype is medium-sized. This chain's CDR3 is CASYTQGGLAGKVETQYF. The V and J genes are TRBV27 and TRBJ2-5; with no DNA, the TCRdb D assignment of TRBD2 cannot be verified. The germline CDR1 and CDR2 sequences are MNHEY and SMNVEV (reference sequence). This CDR3 is 18 amino acids long.

The gene calls are TRBV6-4 and TRBJ2-3; as DNA is missing, the TRBD2 call by TCRdb cannot be tested. The CDR3 loop spans 15 amino acids. CDR1 is MRHNA and CDR2 is SNTAGT in the germline V gene. The chain's CDR3 is CASSPFGGSPDTQYF.

This chain joins TRBV19 and TRBJ1-4; TCRdb gives TRBD1 as the D gene, but with no DNA this cannot be confirmed. The CDR3 contains 16 residues. CDR1 and CDR2 (germline): LNHDA, SQIVND (reference sequence). CDR3 protein: CASSIRTGATNEKLFF. Full variable domain (outside the CDR3, taken from reference TRBV19 and TRBJ1-4): DGGITQSPKYLFRKEGQNVTLSCEQNLNHDAMYWYRQDPGQGLRLIYYSQIVNDFQKGDIAEGYSVSREKKESFPLTVTSAQKNPTAFYLCASSIRTGATNEKLFFGSGTQLSVL.